One sample yielded the 10 T cell receptor beta chains listed below, sequenced in a study of cytomegalovirus exposure and HLA in healthy donors. The PCR was carried out with 60 Vbeta primers and 13 Jbeta primers. The assay was immunoSEQ multiplex PCR, and TCRdb's table has in-frame clones only and misses some. The repertoire has around 140,000 clones, more than 70% of them found once; the top ten carry around 3.2%. The sample comprised PBMCs. These receptors were collected from a man in his forties or fifties in good health and CMV-seronegative.

This clone was observed once. The chain carries TRBV5-1 and TRBJ2-5, with 9 bases fitting TRBD2. The germline gives CDR1 SGHRS, CDR2 YFSETQ. CDR3 length equals 16 residues. With 1 base clipped from V and 3 bases from J, the junction kept 7 bases outside the gene matches. The CDR3 protein is CASSLSASGAKETQYF. The CDR3, as DNA: TGCGCCAGCAGCTTGTCGGCTAGCGGGGCCAAAGAGACCCAGTACTTC.

The chain recombines TRBV29-1 with TRBJ2-1; TRBD2 agrees at 8 bases. J lost 6 bases, V lost 7 bases, and 14 bases had no gene match. The germline V gene encodes CDR1 SQVTM and CDR2 ANQGSEA. The CDR3 is made up of 15 amino acids. The chain's CDR3 is CSAEGVGGAVNEQFF. As DNA, the CDR3 is TGCAGCGCCGAGGGGGTCGGGGGGGCCGTCAATGAGCAGTTCTTC.

This clone was counted a few times. The chain combines TRBV5-1 with TRBJ2-5, with a tentative D call TRBD2 (6 bases). CDR3 length: 17 residues. V was cut by 0 bases and J by 5 bases, with 20 bases left in between. In germline, CDR1 is SGHRS, CDR2 YFSETQ. CDR3 in amino acids: CASSLERAQTWGETQYF. The DNA for the CDR3 is TGCGCCAGCAGCTTGGAGCGGGCCCAGACTTGGGGGGAGACCCAGTACTTC.

This clone has just a few counts. This sequence joins TRBV11-3 and TRBJ1-1, with TRBD1 matching 10 bases. Germline loops: CDR1 SGHNT, CDR2 YENEEA. The trim removed 5 bases at V and 1 base at J, leaving 4 bases unmatched. The CDR3 extends over 15 amino acids. CDR3 protein: CASSTGQGENTEAFF. The DNA for the CDR3 is TGTGCCAGCAGCACCGGACAGGGGGAGAACACTGAAGCTTTCTTT.

CDR3 sequence: CASSPPEGTQYF. Here the CDR3 DNA reads TGTGCCAGCTCACCACCTGAGGGGACCCAGTACTTC. This chain uses TRBV18 with TRBJ2-5; tentatively, D is TRBD2 (5 bases). The CDR3 consists of 12 residues. Germline V gene sequence: CDR1 KGHSH, CDR2 LQKENI. The ends were cut back, 0 bases at V and 7 bases at J, with 6 bases in the middle.

The chain carries TRBV29-1 and TRBJ1-3; TRBD1 might be the D (6 bases). CDR3 length: 13 amino acids. Germline CDR1 and CDR2: SQVTM and ANQGSEA. V was pared by 5 bases and J by 4 bases, with 12 bases between. CDR3 in DNA: TGCAGCGTTTTCCAGGGGAAGGGAAACACCATATATTTT. Its translation: CSVFQGKGNTIYF.

The V gene is TRBV30, the J gene TRBJ1-4; maybe TRBD1 (6 bases). This CDR3 is 15 amino acids long. CDR1 and CDR2 (germline): GTSNPN, SVGIG (reference sequence). The V end was cut by 1 base, the J end by 8 bases, with 17 bases between. DNA of the CDR3: TGTGCCTGGAGTGAAATCAGGGGAGTGGGGGAAAAACTGTTTTTT. Its protein product is CAWSEIRGVGEKLFF.

The chain joins TRBV28 to TRBJ1-6; TRBD1 is a possible D gene (6 bases). V lost 8 bases, J lost 5 bases, and 10 bases lay in between. This CDR3 has 13 residues. Germline CDR1 MDHEN, CDR2 SYDVKM. Here the CDR3 reads CASRQGNNSPLHF. The DNA for the CDR3 is TGTGCCAGCCGGCAGGGGAATAATTCACCCCTCCACTTT.

The chain uses TRBV7-8 and TRBJ2-7, with 15 bases aligning to TRBD2. The junction had 10 bases not matched to a gene; V was cut back by 5 bases and J by 2 bases. This CDR3 spans 18 amino acids. From germline, CDR1 is SGHVS and CDR2 FQNEAQ. The CDR3 loop is CASSPGLAGGTLTYEQYF. CDR3 in DNA: TGTGCCAGCAGCCCAGGACTAGCGGGGGGGACCCTTACCTACGAGCAGTACTTC.

The genes are TRBV5-1 and TRBJ2-7; no definite D call. The CDR3 spans 15 residues. From germline, CDR1 is SGHRS and CDR2 YFSETQ. Trimming took 0 bases from V and 3 from J, leaving 13 bases between them. The CDR3 coding sequence is TGCGCCAGCAGCTTGGGATCCACCCGGAGCTACGAGCAGTACTTC. Its protein is CASSLGSTRSYEQYF.